Listed below are T cell receptor beta chains from one sample, sequenced in a study of shared clonotypes between healthy human individuals. Produced via immunoSEQ multiplex PCR; TCRdb's table is partial and in-frame only. The sample holds about 300,000 clones; over 65% are singletons and the top ten take about a tenth. The specimen was memory CD4+ T cells sorted from blood. These receptors were collected from a man in his thirties or forties in good health. Each CDR3 is given with its conserved first and last residue. D genes are given only for firm matches. Not every row has a clone size; where given, it reads once, few, many or a size class.

v_call	clone_size	j_call	d_call	cdr3_nt	cdr3_aa
TRBV25-1	.	TRBJ2-3	.	TGTGCCAGCAGTGGCCAACCCGTGGGGCTAAGGACAGATACGCAGTATTTT	CASSGQPVGLRTDTQYF
TRBV6-6	.	TRBJ2-3	.	TGTGCCAGCAGTTACCACAGCACAGATACGCAGTATTTT	CASSYHSTDTQYF
TRBV5-5	.	TRBJ1-1	TRBD1	TGTGCCAGCATTATGTTCAGGGGGCTGGACACTGAAGCTTTCTTT	CASIMFRGLDTEAFF
TRBV2	.	TRBJ2-3	.	TGTGCCAGCAGTAATTCCTTTTGGGGTGATACGCAGTATTTT	CASSNSFWGDTQYF
TRBV5-1	few	TRBJ2-3	.	TGCGCCAGCAGCTTGACAGACTGGACAGTTTTTACGCAGTATTTT	CASSLTDWTVFTQYF
TRBV5-6	.	TRBJ1-1	TRBD1	TGTGCCAGCAGCTTTACCGGGACAGTGAACACTGAAGCTTTCTTT	CASSFTGTVNTEAFF
TRBV28	.	TRBJ1-5	TRBD1	TGTGCCAGCAGTCCCCGGACAGGACTGGGCAATCAGCCCCAGCATTTT	CASSPRTGLGNQPQHF
TRBV27	.	TRBJ2-5	TRBD2	TGTGCCAGCAGTTTTGGCGCGGGAGTGGGAGAGACCCAGTACTTC	CASSFGAGVGETQYF
TRBV9	.	TRBJ2-2	TRBD2	TGTGCCAGCAGCCCCCGGACTAGCGAGTATACCGGGGAGCTGTTTTTT	CASSPRTSEYTGELFF
TRBV2	.	TRBJ2-3	.	TGTGCCAGCAGGGGACGGGGCAGCACAGATACGCAGTATTTT	CASRGRGSTDTQYF
TRBV30	.	TRBJ1-3	.	TGTGCCTGGAACCCAAAGGGCACGGCGAACTCTGGAAACACCATATATTTT	CAWNPKGTANSGNTIYF
TRBV6-6	.	TRBJ2-1	.	TGTGCCAGCAGTTACAAAGGACAGCAGACCTACAATGAGCAGTTCTTC	CASSYKGQQTYNEQFF
TRBV4-3	.	TRBJ2-1	TRBD2	TGCGCCAGCAGCCAAGCCCTCGGCGGGAGTGATGAGCAGTTCTTC	CASSQALGGSDEQFF
TRBV7-9	once	TRBJ2-5	TRBD2	TGTGCCAGCAGCTCTAGCGGGAGGGAGACCCAGTACTTC	CASSSSGRETQYF
TRBV6-6	.	TRBJ1-3	.	TGTGCCACAGGACTTATGGACACCATATATTTT	CATGLMDTIYF
TRBV11-2	.	TRBJ2-7	.	TGTGCCAGCACTCTAGGGGCCGGAATCTACGAGCAGTACTTC	CASTLGAGIYEQYF
TRBV6-1	.	TRBJ2-7	.	TGTGCCAGCAGTGAACTGGGAGAGCAGTACTTC	CASSELGEQYF
TRBV7-2	.	TRBJ2-7	.	TGTGCCAGCAGCTTAGGCAGGTGGCCCTTTTACGAGCAGTACTTC	CASSLGRWPFYEQYF
TRBV7-2	.	TRBJ2-2	.	TGTGCCAGCAGAAACCCAGGGAACACCGGGGAGCTGTTTTTT	CASRNPGNTGELFF
TRBV5-1	.	TRBJ2-3	TRBD2	TGCGCCAGCAGCTTTGCTAGCGGGACCACAGATACGCAGTATTTT	CASSFASGTTDTQYF
TRBV10-3	once	TRBJ1-1	.	TGTGCCACCTCGGGACTCCAGAACACTGAAGCTTTCTTT	CATSGLQNTEAFF
TRBV6-1	.	TRBJ2-1	TRBD1	TGTGCCAGCTCTGAACAGGGGTACAATGAGCAGTTCTTC	CASSEQGYNEQFF
TRBV6-6	.	TRBJ2-2	.	TGTGCCAGCAGTTACGCGGGAACGAACACCGGGGAGCTGTTTTTT	CASSYAGTNTGELFF
TRBV5-6	.	TRBJ2-5	.	TGTGCCAGCAGCTTTTGGGGGGACGGCCAAGAGACCCAGTACTTC	CASSFWGDGQETQYF
TRBV4-3	.	TRBJ2-7	.	TGCGCCAGCAGCCAAGATTATTCTCCATCCTACGAGCAGTACTTC	CASSQDYSPSYEQYF
TRBV28	.	TRBJ2-5	TRBD2	TGTGCCAGCAGTTTCTTAGCGGGAGGTCAAGAGACCCAGTACTTC	CASSFLAGGQETQYF
TRBV4-3	once	TRBJ1-2	.	TGCGCCAGCAGCCAAGATCCCGACAGGCTTAACTATGGCTACACCTTC	CASSQDPDRLNYGYTF